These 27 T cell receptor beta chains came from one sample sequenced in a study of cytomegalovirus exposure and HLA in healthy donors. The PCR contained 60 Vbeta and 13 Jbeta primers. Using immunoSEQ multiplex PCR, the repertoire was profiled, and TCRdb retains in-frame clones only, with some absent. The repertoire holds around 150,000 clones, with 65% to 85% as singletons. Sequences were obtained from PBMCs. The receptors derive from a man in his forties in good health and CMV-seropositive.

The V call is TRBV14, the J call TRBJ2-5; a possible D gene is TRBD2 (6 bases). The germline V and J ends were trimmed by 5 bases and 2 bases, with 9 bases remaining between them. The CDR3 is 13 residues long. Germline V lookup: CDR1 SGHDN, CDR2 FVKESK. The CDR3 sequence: CASSNGGQETQYF. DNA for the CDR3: TGTGCCAGCAGCAATGGGGGGCAAGAGACCCAGTACTTC.

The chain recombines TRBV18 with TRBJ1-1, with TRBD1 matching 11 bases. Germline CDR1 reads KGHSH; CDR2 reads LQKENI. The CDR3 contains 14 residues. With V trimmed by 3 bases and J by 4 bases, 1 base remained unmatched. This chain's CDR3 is CASSPGTGGTEAFF. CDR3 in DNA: TGTGCCAGCTCACCCGGGACAGGGGGCACTGAAGCTTTCTTT.

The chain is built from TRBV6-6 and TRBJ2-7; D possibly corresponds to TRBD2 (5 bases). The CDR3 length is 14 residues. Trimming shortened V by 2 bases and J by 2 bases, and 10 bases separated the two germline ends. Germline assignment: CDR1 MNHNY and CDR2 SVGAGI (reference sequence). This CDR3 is CASSYASRPYEQYF. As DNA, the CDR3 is TGTGCCAGCAGTTACGCTAGCCGCCCCTACGAGCAGTACTTC.

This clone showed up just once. The CDR3 sequence is CAWSETGVGYEQYF. CDR3 nucleotide sequence: TGTGCCTGGTCGGAAACAGGGGTCGGGTACGAGCAGTACTTC. The V gene is TRBV30, the J gene TRBJ2-7; 7 positions match TRBD1. V shed 5 bases and J 4 bases; nucleotides not matched to a gene: 11. The CDR3 has 14 residues. CDR1 and CDR2 (germline): GTSNPN, SVGIG (reference sequence).

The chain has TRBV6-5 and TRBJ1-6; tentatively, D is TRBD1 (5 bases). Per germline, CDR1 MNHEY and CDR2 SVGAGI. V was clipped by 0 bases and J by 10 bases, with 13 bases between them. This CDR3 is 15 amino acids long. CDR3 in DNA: TGTGCCAGCAGTTACTCGGGGGGGGTACGGTCACCCCTCCACTTT. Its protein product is CASSYSGGVRSPLHF.

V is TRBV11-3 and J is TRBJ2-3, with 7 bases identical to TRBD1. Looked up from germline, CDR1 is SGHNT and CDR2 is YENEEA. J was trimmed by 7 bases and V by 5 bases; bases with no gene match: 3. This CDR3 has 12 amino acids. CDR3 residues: CASSRGGNTQYF. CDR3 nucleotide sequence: TGTGCCAGCAGCAGAGGGGGCAATACGCAGTATTTT.

CDR3 protein: CASSFSARGAYEQYF. CDR3 nucleotide sequence: TGTGCCAGCAGCTTCTCTGCCAGGGGCGCCTACGAGCAGTACTTC. This chain connects TRBV6-5 to TRBJ2-7; maybe TRBD1 (6 bases). The V gene lost 6 bases and the J gene lost 2 bases, with 17 bases spanning the gap. CDR1 is MNHEY, CDR2 SVGAGI, per germline. CDR3 length: 15 residues.

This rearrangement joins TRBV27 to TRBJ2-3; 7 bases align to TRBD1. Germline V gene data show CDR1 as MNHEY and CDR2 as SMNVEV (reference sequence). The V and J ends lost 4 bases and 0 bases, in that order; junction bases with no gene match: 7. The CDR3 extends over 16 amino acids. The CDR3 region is CASSSTPGQSTDTQYF. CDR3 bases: TGTGCCAGCAGTTCAACTCCGGGACAGAGCACAGATACGCAGTATTTT.

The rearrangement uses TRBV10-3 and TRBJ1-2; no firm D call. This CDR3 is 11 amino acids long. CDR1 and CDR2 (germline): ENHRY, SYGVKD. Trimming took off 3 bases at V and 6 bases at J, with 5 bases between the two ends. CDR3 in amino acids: CAISDGDGYTF. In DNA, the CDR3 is TGTGCCATCAGTGATGGAGATGGCTACACCTTC.

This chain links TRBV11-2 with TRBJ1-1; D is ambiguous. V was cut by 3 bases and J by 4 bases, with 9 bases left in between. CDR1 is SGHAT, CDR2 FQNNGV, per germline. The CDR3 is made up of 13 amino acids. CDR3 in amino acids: CASSLITSTEAFF. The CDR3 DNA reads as TGTGCCAGCAGCTTGATTACGAGCACTGAAGCTTTCTTT.

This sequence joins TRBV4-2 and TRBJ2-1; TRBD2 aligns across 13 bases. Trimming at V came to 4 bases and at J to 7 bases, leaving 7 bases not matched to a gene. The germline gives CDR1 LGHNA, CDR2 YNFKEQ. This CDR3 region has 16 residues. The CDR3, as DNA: TGTGCCAGCAGCCGGGCGGGACTAGCGGGGACGAATGAGCAGTTCTTC. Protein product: CASSRAGLAGTNEQFF.

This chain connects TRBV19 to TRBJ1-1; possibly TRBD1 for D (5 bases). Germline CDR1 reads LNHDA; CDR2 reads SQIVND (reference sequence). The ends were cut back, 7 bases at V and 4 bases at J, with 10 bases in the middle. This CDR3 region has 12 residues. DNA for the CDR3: TGTGCCAGTACGGAAGGGGCCACTGAAGCTTTCTTT. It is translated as CASTEGATEAFF. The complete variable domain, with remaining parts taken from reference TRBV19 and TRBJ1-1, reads DGGITQSPKYLFRKEGQNVTLSCEQNLNHDAMYWYRQDPGQGLRLIYYSQIVNDFQKGDIAEGYSVSREKKESFPLTVTSAQKNPTAFYLCASTEGATEAFFGQGTRLTVV.

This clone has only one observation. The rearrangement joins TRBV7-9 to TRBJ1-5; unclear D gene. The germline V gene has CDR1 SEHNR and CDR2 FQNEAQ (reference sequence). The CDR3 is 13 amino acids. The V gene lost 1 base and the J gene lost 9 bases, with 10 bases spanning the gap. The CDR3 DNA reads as TGTGCCAGCAGCTTAGAGGAGCAGAGGCCCCAGCATTTT. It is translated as CASSLEEQRPQHF.

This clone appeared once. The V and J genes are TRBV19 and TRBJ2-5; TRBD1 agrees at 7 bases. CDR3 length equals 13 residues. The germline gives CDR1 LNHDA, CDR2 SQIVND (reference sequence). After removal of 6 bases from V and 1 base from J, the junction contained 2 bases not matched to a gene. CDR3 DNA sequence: TGTGCCAGTAGCGGACAGGTCCAAGAGACCCAGTACTTC. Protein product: CASSGQVQETQYF.

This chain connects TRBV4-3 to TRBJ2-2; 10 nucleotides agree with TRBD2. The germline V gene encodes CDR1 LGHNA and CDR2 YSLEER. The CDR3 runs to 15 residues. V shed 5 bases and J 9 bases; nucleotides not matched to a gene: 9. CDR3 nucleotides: TGCGCCAGCAGCACCAGCGGGGGGGCGCCCCGGGAGCTGTTTTTT. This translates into CASSTSGGAPRELFF.

The CDR3 nucleotides are TGTGCCAGCAGTGGCAGGGAGAACACTGAAGCTTTCTTT. Amino acid sequence: CASSGRENTEAFF. V gene TRBV6-1 combines with J gene TRBJ1-1; a possible D gene is TRBD1 (5 bases). Deletions cut 4 bases from V and 1 base from J, with 7 bases between. This CDR3 has 13 residues. The V gene's germline CDR1 is MNHNS and CDR2 SASEGT.

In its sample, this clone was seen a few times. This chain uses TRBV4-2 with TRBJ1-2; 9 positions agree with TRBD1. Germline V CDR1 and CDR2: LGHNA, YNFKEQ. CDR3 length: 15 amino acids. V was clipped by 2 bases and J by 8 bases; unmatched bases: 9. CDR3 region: CASSQSGQGIGGYTF. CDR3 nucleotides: TGTGCCAGCAGCCAATCAGGACAGGGGATAGGGGGCTACACCTTC.

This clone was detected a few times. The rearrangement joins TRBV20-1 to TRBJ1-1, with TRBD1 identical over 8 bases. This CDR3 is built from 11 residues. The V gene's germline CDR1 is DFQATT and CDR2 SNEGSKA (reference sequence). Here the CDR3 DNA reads TGCAGGGGAACAGGGGGCACTGAAGCTTTCTTT. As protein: CRGTGGTEAFF.

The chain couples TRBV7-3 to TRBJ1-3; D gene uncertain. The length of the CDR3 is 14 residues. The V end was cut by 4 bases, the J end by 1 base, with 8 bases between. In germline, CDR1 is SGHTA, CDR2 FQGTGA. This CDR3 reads CASSSTASGNTIYF. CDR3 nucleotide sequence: TGTGCCAGCAGCTCTACAGCTTCTGGAAACACCATATATTTT.

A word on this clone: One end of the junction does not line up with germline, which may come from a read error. In DNA, the CDR3 is TGTGCCACCGAGAATGCGGGGAACACTGAAGTTTTCTTT. The encoded protein is CATENAGNTEVFF. V usage is TRBV7-2 and J usage is TRBJ1-1; the D is unclear. The CDR3 runs to 13 residues. Germline V gene data show CDR1 as SGHTA and CDR2 as FQGNSA.

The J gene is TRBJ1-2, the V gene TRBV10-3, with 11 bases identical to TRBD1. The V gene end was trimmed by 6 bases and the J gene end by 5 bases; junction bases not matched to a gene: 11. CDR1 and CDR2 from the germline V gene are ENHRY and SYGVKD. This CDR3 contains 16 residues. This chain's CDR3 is CAISVPRTGGDYGYTF. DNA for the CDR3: TGTGCCATCAGCGTTCCCCGGACAGGGGGCGATTATGGCTACACCTTC.

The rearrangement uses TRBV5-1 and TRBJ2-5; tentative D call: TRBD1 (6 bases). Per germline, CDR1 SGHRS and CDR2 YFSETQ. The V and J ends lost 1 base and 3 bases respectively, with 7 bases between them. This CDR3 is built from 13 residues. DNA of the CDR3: TGCGCCAGCAGCTTGTACAGGGAAGAGACCCAGTACTTC. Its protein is CASSLYREETQYF.

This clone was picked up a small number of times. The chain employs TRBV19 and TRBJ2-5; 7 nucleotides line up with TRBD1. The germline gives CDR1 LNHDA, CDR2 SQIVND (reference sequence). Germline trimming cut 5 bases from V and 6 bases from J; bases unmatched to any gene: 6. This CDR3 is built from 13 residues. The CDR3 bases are TGTGCCAGTAGTCGACAGGGTTCGAAGACCCAGTACTTC. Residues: CASSRQGSKTQYF.

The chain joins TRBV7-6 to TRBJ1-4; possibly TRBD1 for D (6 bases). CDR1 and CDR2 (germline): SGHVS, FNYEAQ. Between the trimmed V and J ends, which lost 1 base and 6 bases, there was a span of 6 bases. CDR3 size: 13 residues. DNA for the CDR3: TGTGCCAGCAGCTTAGGGGGGCATGAAAAACTGTTTTTT. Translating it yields CASSLGGHEKLFF.

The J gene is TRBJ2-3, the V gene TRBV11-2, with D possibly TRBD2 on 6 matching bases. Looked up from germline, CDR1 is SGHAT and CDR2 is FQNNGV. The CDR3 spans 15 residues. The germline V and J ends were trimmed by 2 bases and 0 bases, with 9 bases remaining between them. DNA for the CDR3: TGTGCCAGCAGCTTACTAGCGCGAAGCACAGATACGCAGTATTTT. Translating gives CASSLLARSTDTQYF.

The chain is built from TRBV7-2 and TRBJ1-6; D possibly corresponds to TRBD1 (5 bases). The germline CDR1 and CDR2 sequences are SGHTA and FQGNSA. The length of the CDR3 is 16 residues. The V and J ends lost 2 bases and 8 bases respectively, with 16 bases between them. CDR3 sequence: CASSLSGSRGDSPLHF. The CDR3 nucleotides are TGTGCCAGCAGCTTAAGTGGGAGCCGGGGGGATTCACCCCTCCACTTT.

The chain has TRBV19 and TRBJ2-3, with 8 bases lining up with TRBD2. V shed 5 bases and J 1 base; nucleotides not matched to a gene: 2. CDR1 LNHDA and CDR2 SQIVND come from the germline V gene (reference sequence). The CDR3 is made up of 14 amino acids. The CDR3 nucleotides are TGTGCCAGTAGTTGGCGGGGGGGCACAGATACGCAGTATTTT. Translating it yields CASSWRGGTDTQYF. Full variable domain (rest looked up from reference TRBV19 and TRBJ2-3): DGGITQSPKYLFRKEGQNVTLSCEQNLNHDAMYWYRQDPGQGLRLIYYSQIVNDFQKGDIAEGYSVSREKKESFPLTVTSAQKNPTAFYLCASSWRGGTDTQYFGPGTRLTVL.